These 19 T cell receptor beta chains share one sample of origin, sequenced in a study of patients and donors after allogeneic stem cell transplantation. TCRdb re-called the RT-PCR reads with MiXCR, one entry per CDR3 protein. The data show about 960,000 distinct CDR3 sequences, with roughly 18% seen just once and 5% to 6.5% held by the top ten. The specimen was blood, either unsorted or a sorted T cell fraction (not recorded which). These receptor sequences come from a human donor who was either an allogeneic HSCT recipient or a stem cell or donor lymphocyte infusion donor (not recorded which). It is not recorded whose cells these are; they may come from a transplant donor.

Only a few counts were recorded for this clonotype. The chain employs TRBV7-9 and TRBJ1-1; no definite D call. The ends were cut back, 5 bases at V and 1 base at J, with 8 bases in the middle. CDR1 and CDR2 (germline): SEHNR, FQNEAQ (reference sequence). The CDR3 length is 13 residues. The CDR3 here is CASSPEWNTEAFF. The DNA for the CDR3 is TGTGCCAGCAGCCCGGAATGGAACACTGAAGCTTTCTTT.

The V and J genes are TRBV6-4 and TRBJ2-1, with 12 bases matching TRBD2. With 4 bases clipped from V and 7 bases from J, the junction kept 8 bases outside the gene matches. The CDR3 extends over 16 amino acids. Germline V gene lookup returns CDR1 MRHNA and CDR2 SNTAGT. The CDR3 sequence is CASSAPRTSGVNEQFF. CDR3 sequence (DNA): TGTGCCAGCAGTGCGCCCCGGACTAGCGGGGTGAATGAGCAGTTCTTC.

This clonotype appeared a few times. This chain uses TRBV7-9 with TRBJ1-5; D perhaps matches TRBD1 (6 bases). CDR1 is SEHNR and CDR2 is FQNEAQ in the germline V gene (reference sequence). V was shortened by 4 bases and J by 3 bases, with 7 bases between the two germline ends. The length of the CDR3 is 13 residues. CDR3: CASSWGANQPQHF. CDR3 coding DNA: TGTGCCAGCAGCTGGGGGGCCAATCAGCCCCAGCATTTT.

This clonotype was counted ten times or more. The CDR3 loop is CASSGTGFLYEQYF. CDR3 nucleotide sequence: TGCGCCAGCAGCGGGACAGGGTTTTTGTACGAGCAGTACTTC. J is TRBJ2-7 and V is TRBV5-1; 9 bases fit TRBD1. The V gene's germline CDR1 is SGHRS and CDR2 YFSETQ. The CDR3 runs to 14 residues. Unmatched junction bases numbered 6, after V lost 4 bases and J lost 4 bases. Variable domain in full (rest from reference TRBV5-1 and TRBJ2-7): KAGVTQTPRYLIKTRGQQVTLSCSPISGHRSVSWYQQTPGQGLQFLFEYFSETQRNKGNFPGRFSGRQFSNSRSEMNVSTLELGDSALYLCASSGTGFLYEQYFGPGTRLTVT.

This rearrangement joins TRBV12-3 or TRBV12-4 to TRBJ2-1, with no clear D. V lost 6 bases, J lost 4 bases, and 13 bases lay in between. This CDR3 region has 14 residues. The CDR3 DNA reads TGTGCCAGCAGCTCTATAGAAGGGTACAATGAGCAGTTCTTC. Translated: CASSSIEGYNEQFF.

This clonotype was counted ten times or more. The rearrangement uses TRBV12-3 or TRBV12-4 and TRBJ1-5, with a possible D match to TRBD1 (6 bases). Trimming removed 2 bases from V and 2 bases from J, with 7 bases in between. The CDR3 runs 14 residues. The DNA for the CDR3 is TGTGCCAGCAGTTTAAGGACAGGCAATCAGCCCCAGCATTTT. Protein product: CASSLRTGNQPQHF.

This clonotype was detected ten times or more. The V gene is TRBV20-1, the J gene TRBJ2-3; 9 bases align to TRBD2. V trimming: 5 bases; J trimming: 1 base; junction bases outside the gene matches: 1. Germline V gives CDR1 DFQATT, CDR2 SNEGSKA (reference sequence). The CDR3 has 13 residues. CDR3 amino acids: CSARTSGTDTQYF. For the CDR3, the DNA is TGCAGTGCTCGGACTAGCGGCACAGATACGCAGTATTTT.

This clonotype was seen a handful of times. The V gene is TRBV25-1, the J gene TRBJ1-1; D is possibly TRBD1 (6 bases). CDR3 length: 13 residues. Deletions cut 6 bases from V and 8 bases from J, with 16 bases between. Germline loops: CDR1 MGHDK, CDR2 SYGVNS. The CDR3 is CASREDSLGEAFF. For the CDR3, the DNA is TGTGCCAGCAGAGAGGACAGCCTTGGAGAAGCTTTCTTT.

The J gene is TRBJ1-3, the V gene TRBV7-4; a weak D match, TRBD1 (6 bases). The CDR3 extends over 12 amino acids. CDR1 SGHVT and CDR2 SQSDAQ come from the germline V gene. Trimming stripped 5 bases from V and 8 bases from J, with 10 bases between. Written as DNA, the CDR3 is TGTGCCAGCAGCATACAGGGACACACCATATATTTT. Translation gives CASSIQGHTIYF. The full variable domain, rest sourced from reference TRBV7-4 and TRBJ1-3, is GAGVSQSPRYKVAKRGRDVALRCDSISGHVTLYWYRQTLGQGSEVLTYSQSDAQRDKSGRPSGRFSAERPERSVSTLKIQRTEQGDSAVYLCASSIQGHTIYFGEGSWLTVV.

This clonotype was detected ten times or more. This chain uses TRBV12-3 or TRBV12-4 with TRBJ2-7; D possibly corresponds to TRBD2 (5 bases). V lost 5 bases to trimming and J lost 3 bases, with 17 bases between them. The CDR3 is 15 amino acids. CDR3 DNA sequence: TGTGCCAGCAGTCCCTCCATTGACGGGGTCTACGAGCAGTACTTC. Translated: CASSPSIDGVYEQYF.

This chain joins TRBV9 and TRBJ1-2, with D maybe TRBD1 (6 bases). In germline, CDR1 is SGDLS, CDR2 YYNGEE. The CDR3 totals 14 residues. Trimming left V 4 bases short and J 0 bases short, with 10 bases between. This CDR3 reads CASSPRTANYGYTF. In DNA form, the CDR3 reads TGTGCCAGCAGCCCCAGGACAGCTAACTATGGCTACACCTTC.

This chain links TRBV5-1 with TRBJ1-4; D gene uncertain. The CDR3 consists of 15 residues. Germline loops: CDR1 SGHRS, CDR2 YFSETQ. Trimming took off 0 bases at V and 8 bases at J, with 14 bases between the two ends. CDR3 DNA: TGCGCCAGCAGCTTGGCCGACTCCCCGGGCGAAAAACTGTTTTTT. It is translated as CASSLADSPGEKLFF. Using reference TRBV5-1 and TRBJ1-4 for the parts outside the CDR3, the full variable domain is KAGVTQTPRYLIKTRGQQVTLSCSPISGHRSVSWYQQTPGQGLQFLFEYFSETQRNKGNFPGRFSGRQFSNSRSEMNVSTLELGDSALYLCASSLADSPGEKLFFGSGTQLSVL.

The CDR3 spells CASSFAGDEQYF. Here the CDR3 DNA reads TGTGCCAGCAGTTTTGCTGGGGACGAGCAGTACTTC. V usage is TRBV12-3 or TRBV12-4 and J usage is TRBJ2-7, with D uncertain. The length of the CDR3 is 12 residues. Trimming removed 3 bases from V and 5 bases from J, with 8 bases in between.

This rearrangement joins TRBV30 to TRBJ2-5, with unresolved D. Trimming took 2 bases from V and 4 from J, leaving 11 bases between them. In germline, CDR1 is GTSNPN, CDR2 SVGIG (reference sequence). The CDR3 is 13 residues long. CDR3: CAWSPGNRETQYF. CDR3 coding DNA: TGTGCCTGGAGTCCGGGTAACCGAGAGACCCAGTACTTC.

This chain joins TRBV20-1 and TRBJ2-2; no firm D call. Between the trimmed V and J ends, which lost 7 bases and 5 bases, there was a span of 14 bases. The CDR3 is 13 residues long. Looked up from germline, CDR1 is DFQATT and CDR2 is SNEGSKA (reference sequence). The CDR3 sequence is CSVTPQATGELFF. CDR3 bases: TGCAGTGTTACCCCCCAGGCGACCGGGGAGCTGTTTTTT.

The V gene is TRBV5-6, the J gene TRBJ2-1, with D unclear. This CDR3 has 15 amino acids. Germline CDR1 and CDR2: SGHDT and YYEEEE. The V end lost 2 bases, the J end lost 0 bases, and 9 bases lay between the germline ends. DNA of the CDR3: TGTGCCAGCAGCTTCGGAGTTTTCTCCTACAATGAGCAGTTCTTC. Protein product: CASSFGVFSYNEQFF.

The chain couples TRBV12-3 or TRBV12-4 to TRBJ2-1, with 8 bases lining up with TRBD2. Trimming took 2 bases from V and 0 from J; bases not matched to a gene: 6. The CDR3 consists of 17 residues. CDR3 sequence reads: CASSLRAGDPSYNEQFF. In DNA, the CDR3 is TGTGCCAGCAGTTTACGAGCGGGAGATCCCTCCTACAATGAGCAGTTCTTC.

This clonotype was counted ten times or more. The CDR3 loop is CASSQESSYNSPLHF. DNA for the CDR3: TGTGCCAGCAGTCAGGAGAGCTCCTATAATTCACCCCTCCACTTT. The chain recombines TRBV2 with TRBJ1-6; no reliable D call. Between the trimmed V and J ends, which lost 5 bases and 0 bases, there was a span of 8 bases. In germline, CDR1 is SNHLY, CDR2 FYNNEI. This CDR3 contains 15 residues.

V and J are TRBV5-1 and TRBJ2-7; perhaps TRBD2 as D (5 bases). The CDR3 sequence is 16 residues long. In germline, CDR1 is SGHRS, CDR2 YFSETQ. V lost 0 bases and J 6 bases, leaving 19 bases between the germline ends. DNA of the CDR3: TGCGCCAGCAGCTTGGCCGTCGGAAAGGTGGAGGCCGAGCAGTACTTC. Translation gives CASSLAVGKVEAEQYF.